This T cell receptor (beta chain) appears in the sequencing data of a study of T-cell memory formation after mild COVID-19. Study-wide context: TCR clustering was largely donor specific. Findings and limits, study-wide: That cross-reactive memory joined was suggested by some responding clones appearing in pre-infection memory. Clones shrinking between day 15 and 85 showed a balanced CD4/CD8 split, and those that grew later tilted toward CD4+.

A few counts support this clonotype. The antigen remains unidentified. In germline, CDR1 is DFQATT, CDR2 SNEGSKA (reference sequence). This CDR3 is 16 amino acids long. Trimming pared 3 bases from V and 0 bases from J, leaving 18 bases between. cDNA libraries for TCR alpha and TCR beta, carrying sample barcodes and UMIs, came from 5'RACE with constant-segment primers. One entry per CDR3 protein, called by TCRdb with MiXCR from the 5' RACE reads. The sample holds 400,000 or so distinct CDR3 sequences, roughly 21% seen once. V usage is TRBV20-1 and J usage is TRBJ2-7; a possible D gene is TRBD2 (5 bases). The source material was PBMCs or a T cell subset sorted from them (not recorded which). The receptor's source is an adult woman who had mild COVID-19 (a few samples of this study predate the infection). Cell type and time point are not known. CDR3 protein: CSARASLRESSYEQYF. The CDR3 DNA follows: TGCAGTGCTAGGGCTAGCCTACGAGAGAGCTCCTACGAGCAGTACTTC.